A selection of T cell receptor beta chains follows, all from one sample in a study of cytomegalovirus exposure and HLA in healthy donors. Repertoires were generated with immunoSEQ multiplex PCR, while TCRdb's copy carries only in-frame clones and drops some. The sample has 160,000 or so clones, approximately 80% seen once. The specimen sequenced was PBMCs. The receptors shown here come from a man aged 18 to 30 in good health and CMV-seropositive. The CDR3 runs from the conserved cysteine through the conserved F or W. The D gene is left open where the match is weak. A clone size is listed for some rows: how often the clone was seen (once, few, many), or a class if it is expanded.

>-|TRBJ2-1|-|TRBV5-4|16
TGTGCCAGCAGCCAAATCAGCGGGTATTTCTACAATGAGCAGTTCTTC
CASSQISGYFYNEQFF
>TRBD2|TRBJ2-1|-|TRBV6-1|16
TGTGCCAGCAGTGAAGCTAGCGGGAGGTCCTACAATGAGCAGTTCTTC
CASSEASGRSYNEQFF
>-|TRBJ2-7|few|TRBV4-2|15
TGTGCCAGCAGCGGAAGGGGGGGATTTAGCTACGAGCAGTACTTC
CASSGRGGFSYEQYF
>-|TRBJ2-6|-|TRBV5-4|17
TGTGCCAGCAGCTTGGGACAGGTCGTCTCTGGGGCCAACGTCCTGACTTTC
CASSLGQVVSGANVLTF
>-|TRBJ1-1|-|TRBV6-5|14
TGTGCCAGCAGGTCCAGGGTCCCAAACACTGAAGCTTTCTTT
CASRSRVPNTEAFF
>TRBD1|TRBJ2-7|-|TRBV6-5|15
TGTGCCAGCAGCTCTCCGGGACAGGGGATCTACGAGCAGTACTTC
CASSSPGQGIYEQYF
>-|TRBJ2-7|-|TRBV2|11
TGTGCCAGCAGTGGAGGGGGTTCACGGTACTTC
CASSGGGSRYF
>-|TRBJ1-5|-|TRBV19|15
TGTGCCAGTAGTATGGGGAACAGGGTGGGCCAGCCCCAGCATTTT
CASSMGNRVGQPQHF
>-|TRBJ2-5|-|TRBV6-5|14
TGTGCCAGCAGCTTATCCAGTTTCCAAGAGACCCAGTACTTC
CASSLSSFQETQYF
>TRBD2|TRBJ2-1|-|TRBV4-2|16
TGTGCCAGCAGCCCTTTACTAGCGCGCCCGCGGGATGAGCAGTTCTTC
CASSPLLARPRDEQFF
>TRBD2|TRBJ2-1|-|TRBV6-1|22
TGTGCCAGCAGTGAAGGGACTAGCGGGTGGGACACCTGGGGAAACTCCTACAATGAGCAGTTCTTC
CASSEGTSGWDTWGNSYNEQFF
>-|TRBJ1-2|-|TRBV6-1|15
TGTGCCAGCAGTGAATTGGGGGGGTTAGACTATGGCTACACCTTC
CASSELGGLDYGYTF
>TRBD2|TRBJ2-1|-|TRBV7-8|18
TGTGCCAGCAGCCTAGGACTAGCGGGTCTTAGCTCCTACAATGAGCAGTTCTTC
CASSLGLAGLSSYNEQFF
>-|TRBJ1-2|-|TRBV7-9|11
TGTGCCAGCAGCCTTAGTTATGGCTACACCTTC
CASSLSYGYTF
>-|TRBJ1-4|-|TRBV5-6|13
TGTGCCAGCAGCAAGGACAGTAATGAAAAACTGTTTTTT
CASSKDSNEKLFF
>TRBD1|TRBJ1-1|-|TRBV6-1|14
TGTGCCAGCAGTGACAACAGGGGGAGCACTGAAGCTTTCTTT
CASSDNRGSTEAFF
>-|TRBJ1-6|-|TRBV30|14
TGTGCCTGGAGTGGAGTGGGGGCATTTTCACCCCTCCACTTT
CAWSGVGAFSPLHF
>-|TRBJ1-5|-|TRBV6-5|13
TGTGCCAGCAGCTCCACAGAGAATCAGCCCCAGCATTTT
CASSSTENQPQHF
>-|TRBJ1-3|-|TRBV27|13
TGTGCCAGCAGTTCCGGCTCTGGAAACACCATATATTTT
CASSSGSGNTIYF
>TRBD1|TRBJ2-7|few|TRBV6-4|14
TGTGCCAGCAGCCCGGGACAGGGAGCCTACGAGCAGTACTTC
CASSPGQGAYEQYF
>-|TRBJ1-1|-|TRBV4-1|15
TGCGCCAGCAGCCAAGACTGGACTGTCAACACTGAAGCTTTCTTT
CASSQDWTVNTEAFF
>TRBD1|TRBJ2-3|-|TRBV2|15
TGTGCCGGACAGGCTCACCAAGGGCCCACAGATACGCAGTATTTT
CAGQAHQGPTDTQYF
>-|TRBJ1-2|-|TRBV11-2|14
TGTGCCAGCAGCCCGCCGGGGGGGCTCTATGGCTACACCTTC
CASSPPGGLYGYTF
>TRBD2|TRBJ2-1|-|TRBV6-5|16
TGTGCCAGCAGTTACCACCCCGGGGGGTCCTACAATGAGCAGTTCTTC
CASSYHPGGSYNEQFF
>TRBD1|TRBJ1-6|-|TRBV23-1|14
TGCGCCAACCCGGGACAGGGGTTCGATTCACCCCTCCACTTT
CANPGQGFDSPLHF
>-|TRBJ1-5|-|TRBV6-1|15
TGTGCCAGCAGTGAAGGCAGGGGAGGCAATCAGCCCCAGCATTTT
CASSEGRGGNQPQHF
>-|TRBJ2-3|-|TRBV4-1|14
TGCGCCAGCAGCCAAGATCGGGGAACAGATACGCAGTATTTT
CASSQDRGTDTQYF
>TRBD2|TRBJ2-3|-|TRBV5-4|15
TGTGCCAGCAGCCGGACTAGCGGGGGCACAGATACGCAGTATTTT
CASSRTSGGTDTQYF
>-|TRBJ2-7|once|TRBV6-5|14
TGTGCCAGCAGTCGACAGGTCCTAAACCACGAGCAGTACTTC
CASSRQVLNHEQYF
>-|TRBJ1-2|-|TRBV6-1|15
TGTGCCAGCAGCCTCGAACGACAGGTCTTCTATGGCTACACCTTC
CASSLERQVFYGYTF
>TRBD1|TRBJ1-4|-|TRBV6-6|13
TGTGCCAGCAGTCTCCGGGGACAGGAAAAACTGTTTTTT
CASSLRGQEKLFF
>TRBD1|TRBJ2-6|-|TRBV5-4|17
TGTGCCAGCAGCGAACGACAGGGGGACGCTGGGGCCAACGTCCTGACTTTC
CASSERQGDAGANVLTF
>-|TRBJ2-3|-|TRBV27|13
TGTGCCAGCAGTACCTCGGACTGGGGTACGCAGTATTTT
CASSTSDWGTQYF
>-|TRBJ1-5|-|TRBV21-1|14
TGTGCCAGCAGCAAACAGGGGAGCAATCAGCCCCAGCATTTT
CASSKQGSNQPQHF
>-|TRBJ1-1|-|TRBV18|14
TGTGCCAGCTCACCCGAACAGGGGAACACTGAAGCTTTCTTT
CASSPEQGNTEAFF
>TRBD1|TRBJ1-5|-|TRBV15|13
TGTGCCACCAGTCCACAGGGGAATCAGCCCCAGCATTTT
CATSPQGNQPQHF
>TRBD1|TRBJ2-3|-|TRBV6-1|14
TGTGCCAGCGGGGGACAGGGTAGCACAGATACGCAGTATTTT
CASGGQGSTDTQYF
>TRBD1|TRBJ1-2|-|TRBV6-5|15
TGTGCCAGCACCTGGGGACAGGGAGAAGGCTATGGCTACACCTTC
CASTWGQGEGYGYTF
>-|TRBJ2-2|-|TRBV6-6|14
TGTGCCAGCAGTGGACAGACGAACACCGGGGAGCTGTTTTTT
CASSGQTNTGELFF
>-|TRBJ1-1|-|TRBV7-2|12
TGTGCCAGCAGCGCGGGAGTGGGTGAAGCTTTCTTT
CASSAGVGEAFF
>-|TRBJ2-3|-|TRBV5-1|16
TGCGCCAGCAGCACGGGTGGAGGACTCCAGGCAAATACGCAGTATTTT
CASSTGGGLQANTQYF
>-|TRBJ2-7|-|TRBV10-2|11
TGCGCCAGCACTAGCGCCTACGAGCAGTACTTC
CASTSAYEQYF
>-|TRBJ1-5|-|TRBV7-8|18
TGTGCCAGCAGCTTAGGAGAGGGAAGATTAGAGAGCAATCAGCCCCAGCATTTT
CASSLGEGRLESNQPQHF
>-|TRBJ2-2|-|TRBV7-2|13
TGTGCCAGCAGCTCCCCGACTACCGGGGAGCTGTTTTTT
CASSSPTTGELFF
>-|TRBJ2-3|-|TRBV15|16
TGTGCCACCAGCAGAGGTAATATGGGACTTCCAGATACGCAGTATTTT
CATSRGNMGLPDTQYF
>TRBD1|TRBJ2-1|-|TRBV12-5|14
TGTGCTAGTGGTGACGGACAGGAGGAAAATGAGCAGTTCTTC
CASGDGQEENEQFF